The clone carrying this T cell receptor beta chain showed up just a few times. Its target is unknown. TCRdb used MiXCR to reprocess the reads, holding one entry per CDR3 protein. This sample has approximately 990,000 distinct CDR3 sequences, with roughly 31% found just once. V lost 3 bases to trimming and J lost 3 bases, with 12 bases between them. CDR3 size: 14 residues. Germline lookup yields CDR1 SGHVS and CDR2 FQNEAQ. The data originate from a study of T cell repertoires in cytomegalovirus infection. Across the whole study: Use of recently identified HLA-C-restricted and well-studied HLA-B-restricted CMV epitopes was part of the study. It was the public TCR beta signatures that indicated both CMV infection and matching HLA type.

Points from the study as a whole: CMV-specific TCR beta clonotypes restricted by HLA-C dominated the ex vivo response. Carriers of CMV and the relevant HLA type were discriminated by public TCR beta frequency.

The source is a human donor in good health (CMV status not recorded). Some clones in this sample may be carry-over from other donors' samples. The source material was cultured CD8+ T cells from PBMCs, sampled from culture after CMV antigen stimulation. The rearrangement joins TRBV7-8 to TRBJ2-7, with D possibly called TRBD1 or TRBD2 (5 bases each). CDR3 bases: TGTGCCAGCAGCTTTTCGGGGCAGAGCTACGAGCAGTACGTC. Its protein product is CASSFSGQSYEQYV.